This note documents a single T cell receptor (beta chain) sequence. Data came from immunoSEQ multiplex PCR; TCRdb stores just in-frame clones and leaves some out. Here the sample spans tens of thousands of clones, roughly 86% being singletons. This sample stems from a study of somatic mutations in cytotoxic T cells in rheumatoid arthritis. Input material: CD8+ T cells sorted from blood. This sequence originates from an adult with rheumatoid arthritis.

This chain's CDR3 is CASSFDRGLQGYEQYF. The DNA for the CDR3 is TGTGCCAGCAGTTTTGATAGGGGCCTCCAGGGCTACGAGCAGTACTTC. This rearrangement joins TRBV28 to TRBJ2-7; D perhaps matches TRBD1 (5 bases). V dropped 3 bases and J dropped 3 bases, with 18 bases sitting between them. The CDR3 sequence is 16 residues long. The germline CDR1 and CDR2 sequences are MDHEN and SYDVKM.